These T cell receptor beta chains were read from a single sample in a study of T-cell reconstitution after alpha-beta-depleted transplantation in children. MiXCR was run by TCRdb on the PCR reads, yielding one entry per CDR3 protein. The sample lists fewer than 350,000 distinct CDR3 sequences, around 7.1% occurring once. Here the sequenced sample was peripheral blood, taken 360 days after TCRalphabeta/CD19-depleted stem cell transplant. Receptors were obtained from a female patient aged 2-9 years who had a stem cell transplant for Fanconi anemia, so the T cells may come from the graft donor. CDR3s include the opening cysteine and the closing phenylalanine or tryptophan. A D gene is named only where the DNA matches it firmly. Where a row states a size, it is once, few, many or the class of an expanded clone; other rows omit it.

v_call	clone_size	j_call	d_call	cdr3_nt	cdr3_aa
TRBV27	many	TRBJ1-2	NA	TGTGCCAGCAGTCCAAACAGGGTGGGACACTATGGCTACACCTTC	CASSPNRVGHYGYTF
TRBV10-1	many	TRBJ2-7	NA	TGCGCCACCTCACAGGGACCCTCCTACGAGCAGTACTTC	CATSQGPSYEQYF
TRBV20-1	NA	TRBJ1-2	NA	TGCAGTGCTGGCCCCCTACGGTATGGCTACACCTTC	CSAGPLRYGYTF
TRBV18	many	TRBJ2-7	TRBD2	TGTGCCAGCGGGACTAGCGGATCCTACGAGCAGTACTTC	CASGTSGSYEQYF
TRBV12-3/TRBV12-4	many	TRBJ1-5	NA	TGTGCCAGCAGTTTATCCCGGGACAATCAGCCCCAGCATTTT	CASSLSRDNQPQHF
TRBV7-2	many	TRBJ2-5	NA	TGTGCCAGCAGCTTGGGGGCTCTGTACCAAGAGACCCAGTACTTC	CASSLGALYQETQYF
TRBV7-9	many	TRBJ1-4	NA	TGTGCCAGCAGCTTGAAAGTAGAGGAAGAAAAACTGTTTTTT	CASSLKVEEEKLFF
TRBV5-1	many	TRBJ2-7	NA	TGCGCCAGCAGCTTGAACCCTAGCTCCTACGAGCAGTACTTC	CASSLNPSSYEQYF
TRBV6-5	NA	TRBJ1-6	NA	TGTGCCAGCAGTTACGGGGCTCGACAGTATAATTCACCCCTCCACTTT	CASSYGARQYNSPLHF
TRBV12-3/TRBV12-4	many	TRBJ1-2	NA	TGTGCCAGCAGTGCAGGGGTAAACTATGGCTACACCTTC	CASSAGVNYGYTF
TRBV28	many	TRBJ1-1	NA	TGTGCCAGCAGTTTACCAGGGGAGGACACTGAAGCTTTCTTT	CASSLPGEDTEAFF
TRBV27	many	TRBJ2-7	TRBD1	TGTGCCAGCCCTTGTCTGTCCGGGACAGCTCACGTCTCCTACGAGCAGTACTTC	CASPCLSGTAHVSYEQYF
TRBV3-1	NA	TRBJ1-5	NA	TGTGCCAGCTGTTTAATCTTGCAGGGGCTCGGGAGCAATCAGCCCCAGCATTTT	CASCLILQGLGSNQPQHF
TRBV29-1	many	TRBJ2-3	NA	TGCAGCGTTGGGCCTTCGGCCACAGATACGCAGTATTTT	CSVGPSATDTQYF
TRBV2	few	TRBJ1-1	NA	TGTGCCAGCATGCCTACCAGGACGAACACTGAAGCTTTCTTT	CASMPTRTNTEAFF
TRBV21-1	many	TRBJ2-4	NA	TGTGCCAGCAGCAAGGGACAGGAACCTAGCCGGGGCAAAAACATTCAGTACTTC	CASSKGQEPSRGKNIQYF
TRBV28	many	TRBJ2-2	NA	TGTGCCAGCAGTCCACTAATGAGCGGGGAGCTGTTTTTT	CASSPLMSGELFF
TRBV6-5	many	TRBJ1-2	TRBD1	TGTGCCAGCAGTTCCCAAGGACAGGGGCATGGCTACACCTTC	CASSSQGQGHGYTF
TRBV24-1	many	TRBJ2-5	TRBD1	TGTGCCACCAGTGACATTAAGGGGTGGACAGGGGGCAAAGAAGAGACCCAGTACTTC	CATSDIKGWTGGKEETQYF
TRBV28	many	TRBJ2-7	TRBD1	TGTGCCAGCAGAGACGACAGGGGCTACGAGCAGTACTTC	CASRDDRGYEQYF
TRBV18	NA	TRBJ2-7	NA	TGTGCCAGCTCACCGTTACGGCCGACAGTCTCCCTCGACGAGCAGTACTTC	CASSPLRPTVSLDEQYF
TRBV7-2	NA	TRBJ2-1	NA	TGTGCCAGCAGCGCAGGAGTTAGCGGACCGAATGAGCAGTTCTTC	CASSAGVSGPNEQFF
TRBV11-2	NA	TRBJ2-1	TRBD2	TGTGCCAGCAGCTTAGAGGGACTAGCGGGGGGCAATGAGCAGTTCTTC	CASSLEGLAGGNEQFF
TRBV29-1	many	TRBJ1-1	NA	TGCAGCGTTGAAACGGGGAGTACTGAAGCTTTCTTT	CSVETGSTEAFF
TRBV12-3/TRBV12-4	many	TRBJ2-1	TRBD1	TGTGCCAGCAGTTCGCGGGACAGGGTAGTGAATGAGCAGTTCTTC	CASSSRDRVVNEQFF
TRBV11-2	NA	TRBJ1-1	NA	TGTGCCAGCAGCCCCCTCGGGGGCCTTACAGCTTTCTTT	CASSPLGGLTAFF
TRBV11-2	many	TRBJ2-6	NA	TGTGCCAGCAGCCGGTACTCTGGGGCCAACGTCCTGACTTTC	CASSRYSGANVLTF
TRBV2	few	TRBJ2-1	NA	TGTGCCAGCAGTGAACCCCAGCAGTTCTTC	CASSEPQQFF
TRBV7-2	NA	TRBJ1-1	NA	TGTGCCAGCAGCTCATCACGGGGTCCCACTGAAGCTTTCTTT	CASSSSRGPTEAFF
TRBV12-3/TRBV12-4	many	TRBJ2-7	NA	TGTGCCAGCAGTTCTATCTACGAGCAGTACTTC	CASSSIYEQYF
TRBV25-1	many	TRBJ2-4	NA	TGTGCCAGCAGTGAGTCAACAGGGAGCTTTGGGGCGGGAAACATTCAGTACTTC	CASSESTGSFGAGNIQYF
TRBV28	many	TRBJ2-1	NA	TGTGCCAGCAGCCTCGGGGCAGGGACTCCCTACAATGAGCAGTTCTTC	CASSLGAGTPYNEQFF
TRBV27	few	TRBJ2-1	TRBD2	TGTGCCAGCAGGAGGGGGGGACTAGCGGATAACAATGAGCAGTTCTTC	CASRRGGLADNNEQFF
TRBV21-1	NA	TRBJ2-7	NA	TGTGCCAGCAGCAAAGCGAAAACAGGGTTCACCTCCTACGAGCAGTACTTC	CASSKAKTGFTSYEQYF
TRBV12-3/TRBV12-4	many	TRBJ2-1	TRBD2	TGTGCCAGCAGCTCAAGCGGGGGGTGGGACAATGAGCAGTTCTTC	CASSSSGGWDNEQFF
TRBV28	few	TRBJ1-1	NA	TGTGCCAGCAAAGGTGATGTGAAGGACGGATCTTTGGGTAGTGAAGCTTTCTTT	CASKGDVKDGSLGSEAFF
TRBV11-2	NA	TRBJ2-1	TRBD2	TGTGCCAGCAGCTTCCTAGCGGGGGGGCGGCCTGGGGACAATGAGCAGTTCTTC	CASSFLAGGRPGDNEQFF
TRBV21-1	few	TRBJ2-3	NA	TGTGCCAGCAACAGGACAGGGGGCGTCCCTAAATCCACAGATACGCAGTATTTT	CASNRTGGVPKSTDTQYF
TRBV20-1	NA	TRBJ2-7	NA	TGCAGTGCCACCGGACAGCGTGTACTCCCAAGCTCCTACGAGCAGTACTTC	CSATGQRVLPSSYEQYF
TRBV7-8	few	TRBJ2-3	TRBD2	TGTGCCAGCAGGGGGACCTATGGACTAGCGGGGAGCACAGATACGCAGTATTTT	CASRGTYGLAGSTDTQYF
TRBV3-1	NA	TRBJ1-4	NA	TGTGCCAGCAGCCAAGGGGGCCGGGAAAAACTGTTTTTT	CASSQGGREKLFF
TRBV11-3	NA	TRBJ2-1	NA	TGTGCCAGCAGCGGCAGGGGCTACAATGAGCAGTTCTTC	CASSGRGYNEQFF
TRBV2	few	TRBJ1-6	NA	TGTGCCAGCAGGGGTGACTATAATTCACCCCTCCACTTT	CASRGDYNSPLHF
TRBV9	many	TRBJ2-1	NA	TGTGCCAGCAGCGTAGACTTAGCTCAGTTCTCCTACAATGAGCAGTTCTTC	CASSVDLAQFSYNEQFF
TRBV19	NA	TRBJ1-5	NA	TGTGCCAGTAGTAGATCGGGTTATAGCAATCAGCCCCAGCATTTT	CASSRSGYSNQPQHF
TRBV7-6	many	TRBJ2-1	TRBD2	TGTGCCAGCAGCCCCACCGGGACTAGCGGTTACAATGAGCAGTTCTTC	CASSPTGTSGYNEQFF